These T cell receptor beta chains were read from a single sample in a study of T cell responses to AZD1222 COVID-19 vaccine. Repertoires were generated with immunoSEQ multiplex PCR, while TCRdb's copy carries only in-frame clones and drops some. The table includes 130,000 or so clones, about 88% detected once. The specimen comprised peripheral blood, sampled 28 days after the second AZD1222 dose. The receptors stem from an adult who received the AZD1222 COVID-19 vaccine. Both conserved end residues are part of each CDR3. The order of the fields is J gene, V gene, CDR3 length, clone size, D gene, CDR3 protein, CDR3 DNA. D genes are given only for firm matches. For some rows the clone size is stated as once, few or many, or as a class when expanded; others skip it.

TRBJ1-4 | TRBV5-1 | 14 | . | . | CASSLEGTNEKLFF | TGCGCCAGCAGTCTCGAGGGAACTAATGAAAAACTGTTTTTT
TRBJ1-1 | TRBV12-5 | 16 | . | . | CASGPFQTRWRAEAFF | TGTGCTAGTGGTCCGTTCCAGACGAGGTGGAGGGCTGAAGCTTTCTTT
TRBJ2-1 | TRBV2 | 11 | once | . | CASTANNEQFF | TGTGCCAGCACGGCTAACAATGAGCAGTTCTTC
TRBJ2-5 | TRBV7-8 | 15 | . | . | CASSSRFTPGETQYF | TGTGCCAGCAGCTCTCGATTCACCCCCGGGGAGACCCAGTACTTC
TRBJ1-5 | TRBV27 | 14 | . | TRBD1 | CASQGGYGNQPQHF | TGTGCCAGCCAAGGGGGCTATGGCAATCAGCCCCAGCATTTT
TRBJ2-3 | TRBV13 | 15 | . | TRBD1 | CASSRGTGGADTQYF | TGTGCCAGCAGCAGGGGGACAGGGGGCGCAGATACGCAGTATTTT
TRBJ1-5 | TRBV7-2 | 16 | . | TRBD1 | CASSLQGQHSNQPQHF | TGTGCCAGCAGCCTACAGGGACAGCATAGCAATCAGCCCCAGCATTTT
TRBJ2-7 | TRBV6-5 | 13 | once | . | CASTRDILYEQYF | TGTGCCAGCACCAGGGACATTCTCTACGAGCAGTACTTC
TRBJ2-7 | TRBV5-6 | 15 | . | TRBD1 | CASSFRPTGNYEQYF | TGTGCCAGCAGTTTTCGGCCGACAGGGAACTACGAGCAGTACTTC
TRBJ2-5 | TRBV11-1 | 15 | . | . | CASSKRDHYQETQYF | TGTGCCAGCAGCAAACGGGACCACTACCAAGAGACCCAGTACTTC
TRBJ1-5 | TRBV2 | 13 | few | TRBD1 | CASLDRGQGSQHF | TGTGCCAGCCTAGACAGGGGCCAGGGGTCCCAGCATTTT
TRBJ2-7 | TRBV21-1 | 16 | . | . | CASSKVVGAPSYEQYF | TGTGCCAGCAGCAAAGTAGTGGGGGCGCCTTCCTACGAGCAGTACTTC
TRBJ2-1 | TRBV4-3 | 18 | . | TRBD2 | CASSLYGTSQVSYNEQFF | TGCGCCAGCAGCCTCTACGGGACTAGCCAAGTATCCTACAATGAGCAGTTCTTC
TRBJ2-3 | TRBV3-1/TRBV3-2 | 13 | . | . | CASSQRFQDTQYF | TGTGCCAGCAGCCAAAGGTTTCAAGATACGCAGTATTTT
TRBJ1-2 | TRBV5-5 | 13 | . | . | CASSLAGVHGYTF | TGTGCCAGCAGCTTGGCAGGAGTCCATGGCTACACCTTC
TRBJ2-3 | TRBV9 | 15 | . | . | CASSVSLDSLYTQYF | TGTGCCAGCAGCGTAAGTCTGGATTCGCTGTATACGCAGTATTTT
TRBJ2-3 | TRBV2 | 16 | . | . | CASSDGRGIPTDTQYF | TGTGCCAGCAGCGACGGCCGGGGGATACCCACAGATACGCAGTATTTT
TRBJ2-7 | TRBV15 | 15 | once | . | CATSSAQAGAYEQYF | TGTGCCACCAGCAGCGCCCAGGCAGGGGCCTACGAGCAGTACTTC
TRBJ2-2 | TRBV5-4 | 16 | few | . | CASSWKGRTNTGELFF | TGTGCCAGCAGCTGGAAGGGACGGACGAACACCGGGGAGCTGTTTTTT
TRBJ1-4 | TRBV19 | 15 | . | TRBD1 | CASSVYRGRNEKLFF | TGTGCCAGTAGTGTCTACAGGGGGCGGAATGAAAAACTGTTTTTT
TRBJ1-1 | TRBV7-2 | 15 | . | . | CASSLGRVDGTEAFF | TGTGCCAGCAGCTTAGGGAGGGTGGATGGCACTGAAGCTTTCTTT
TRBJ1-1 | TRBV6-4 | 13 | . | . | CASSVERNTEAFF | TGTGCCAGCAGTGTAGAACGGAACACTGAAGCTTTCTTT
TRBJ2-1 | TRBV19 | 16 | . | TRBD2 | CASSKGAGGSYNEQFF | TGTGCCAGTAGTAAGGGAGCGGGGGGCTCCTACAATGAGCAGTTCTTC
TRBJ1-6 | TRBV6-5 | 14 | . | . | CASSSPGPTSPLHF | TGTGCCAGCAGCTCCCCAGGACCTACTTCACCCCTCCACTTT
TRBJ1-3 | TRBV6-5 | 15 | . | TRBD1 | CASSGQGASGNTIYF | TGTGCCAGCAGCGGACAGGGAGCCTCTGGAAACACCATATATTTT
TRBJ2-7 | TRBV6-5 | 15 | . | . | CASRIRGSTSYEQYF | TGTGCCAGCAGGATCAGGGGCTCTACCTCCTACGAGCAGTACTTC
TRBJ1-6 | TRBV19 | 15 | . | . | CASSIHPAGGSPLHF | TGTGCCAGTAGTATCCACCCGGCAGGAGGTTCACCCCTCCACTTT
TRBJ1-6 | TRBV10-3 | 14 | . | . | CAISVAGDRSPLHF | TGTGCCATCAGTGTGGCAGGAGATCGCTCACCCCTCCACTTT
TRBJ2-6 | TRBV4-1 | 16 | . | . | CASSQVYFPGANVLTF | TGCGCCAGCAGCCAAGTATATTTCCCTGGGGCCAACGTCCTGACTTTC
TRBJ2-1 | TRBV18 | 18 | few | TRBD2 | CASSPVVLAGGPNNEQFF | TGTGCCAGCTCCCCCGTGGTTTTAGCGGGGGGGCCGAACAATGAGCAGTTCTTC
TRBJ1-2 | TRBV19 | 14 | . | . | CASSTRLIFYGYTF | TGTGCCAGTAGTACCCGGTTAATATTCTATGGCTACACCTTC
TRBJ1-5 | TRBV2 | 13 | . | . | CASRRSTREPQHF | TGTGCCAGCCGGCGGAGTACGAGAGAGCCCCAGCATTTT
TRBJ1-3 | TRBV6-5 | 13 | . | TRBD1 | CASSRGLGNTIYF | TGTGCCAGCAGCAGGGGGCTTGGAAACACCATATATTTT
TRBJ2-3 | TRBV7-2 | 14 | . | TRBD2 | CASSSGGAGDTQYF | TGTGCCAGCAGCTCCGGGGGGGCCGGAGATACGCAGTATTTT
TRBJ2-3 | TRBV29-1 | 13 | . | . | CSAQSGATDTQYF | TGCAGCGCACAGAGCGGAGCTACAGATACGCAGTATTTT
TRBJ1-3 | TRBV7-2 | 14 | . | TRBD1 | CASSLGQIGNTIYF | TGTGCCAGCAGCTTGGGACAGATTGGAAACACCATATATTTT
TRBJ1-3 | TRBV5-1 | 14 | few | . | CASSLDPSGNTIYF | TGCGCCAGCAGCTTGGACCCCTCTGGAAACACCATATATTTT
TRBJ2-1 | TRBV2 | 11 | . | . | CASSVGLLQFF | TGTGCCAGCAGTGTCGGGCTCCTGCAGTTCTTC
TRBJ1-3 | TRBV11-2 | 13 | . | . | CASSRDNGNTIYF | TGTGCCAGCAGCCGCGACAATGGAAACACCATATATTTT
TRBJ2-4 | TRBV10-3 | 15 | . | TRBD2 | CAISDGTRAKNIQYF | TGTGCCATCAGTGATGGGACTAGAGCCAAAAACATTCAGTACTTC
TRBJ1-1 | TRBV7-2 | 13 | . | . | CASSPGQNTEAFF | TGTGCCAGCAGCCCGGGACAGAACACTGAAGCTTTCTTT
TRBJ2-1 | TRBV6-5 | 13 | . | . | CASSRREYNEQFF | TGTGCCAGCAGCCGACGGGAGTACAATGAGCAGTTCTTC
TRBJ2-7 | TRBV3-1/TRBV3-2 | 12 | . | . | CASSQSNYEQYF | TGTGCCAGCAGCCAATCTAACTACGAGCAGTACTTC
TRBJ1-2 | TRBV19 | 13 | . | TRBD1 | CASRLTGKDGYTF | TGTGCCAGTAGACTGACAGGGAAGGATGGCTACACCTTC
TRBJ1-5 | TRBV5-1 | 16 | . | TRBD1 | CASSPGQGQGNQPQHF | TGCGCCAGCAGTCCCGGACAGGGTCAAGGCAATCAGCCCCAGCATTTT
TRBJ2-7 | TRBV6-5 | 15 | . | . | CASSSTEGRIYEQYF | TGTGCCAGCAGTTCAACCGAGGGCAGGATCTACGAGCAGTACTTC
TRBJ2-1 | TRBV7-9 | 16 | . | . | CASSHLGTDPYYEQFF | TGTGCCAGCAGCCATCTAGGGACCGACCCCTACTATGAGCAGTTCTTC
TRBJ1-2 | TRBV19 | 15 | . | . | CASTSAAEGPYGYTF | TGTGCCAGTACCAGCGCAGCGGAGGGGCCCTATGGCTACACCTTC
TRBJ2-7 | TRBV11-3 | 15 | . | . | CASRDGWALNYEQYF | TGTGCCAGCCGTGACGGGTGGGCGCTTAACTATGAGCAGTACTTC
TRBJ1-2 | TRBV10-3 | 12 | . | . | CAISESGSGETF | TGTGCCATCAGTGAGTCGGGGTCAGGTGAGACCTTC
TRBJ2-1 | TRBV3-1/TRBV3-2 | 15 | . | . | CASTPWDGGSSEQFF | TGTGCCAGCACCCCTTGGGACGGGGGATCCAGTGAGCAGTTCTTC
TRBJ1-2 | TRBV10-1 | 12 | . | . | CASSDRGLGYTF | TGCGCCAGCAGTGATCGGGGATTGGGCTACACCTTC
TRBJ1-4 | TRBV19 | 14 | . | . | CASSIGQNQEKLFF | TGTGCCAGTAGTATAGGACAGAACCAGGAAAAACTGTTTTTT
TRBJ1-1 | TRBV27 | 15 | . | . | CASSSWTAMNTEAFF | TGTGCCAGCAGTTCCTGGACAGCCATGAACACTGAAGCTTTCTTT
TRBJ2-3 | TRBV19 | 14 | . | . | CASSPKNRADTQYF | TGTGCCAGTAGTCCAAAGAACAGGGCAGATACGCAGTATTTT
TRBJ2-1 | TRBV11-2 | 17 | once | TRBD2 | CASSPGLAGGSYNEQFF | TGTGCCAGCAGCCCGGGACTAGCGGGGGGCTCCTACAATGAGCAGTTCTTC
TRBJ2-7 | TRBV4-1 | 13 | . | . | CASSQDGSNEQYF | TGCGCCAGCAGCCAAGATGGCAGCAACGAGCAGTACTTC
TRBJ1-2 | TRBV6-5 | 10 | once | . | CASQRYGYTF | TGTGCCAGCCAGAGATATGGCTACACCTTC
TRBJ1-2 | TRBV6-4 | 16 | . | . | CAYDGNSRGCGYGYTF | TGTGCCTACGATGGAAACAGCCGGGGGTGCGGCTATGGCTACACCTTC